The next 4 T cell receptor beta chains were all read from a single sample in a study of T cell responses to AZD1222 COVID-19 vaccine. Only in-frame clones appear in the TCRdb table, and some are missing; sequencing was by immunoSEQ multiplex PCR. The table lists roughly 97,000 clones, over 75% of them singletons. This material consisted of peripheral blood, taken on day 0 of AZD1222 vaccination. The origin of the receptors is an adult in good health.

The CDR3 DNA reads as TGCGCCAGCAGCCATACCTTTCTCCGGGACAGGGGAGGATGGGCCCTCCACTTT. Protein product: CASSHTFLRDRGGWALHF. This sequence joins TRBV4-1 and TRBJ1-6, with 10 bases aligning to TRBD1. Germline assignment: CDR1 MGHRA and CDR2 YSYEKL. This CDR3 region has 18 residues. The junction had 19 bases not matched to a gene; V was cut back by 3 bases and J by 14 bases.

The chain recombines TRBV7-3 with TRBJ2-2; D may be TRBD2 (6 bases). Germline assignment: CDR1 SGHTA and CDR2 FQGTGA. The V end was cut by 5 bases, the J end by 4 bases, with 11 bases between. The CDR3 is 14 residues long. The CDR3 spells CASSTGLTTGELFF. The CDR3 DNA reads TGTGCCAGCAGCACCGGACTAACCACCGGGGAGCTGTTTTTT. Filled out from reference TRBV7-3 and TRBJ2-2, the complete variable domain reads GAGVSQTPSNKVTEKGKYVELRCDPISGHTALYWYRQSLGQGPEFLIYFQGTGAADDSGLPNDRFFAVRPEGSVSTLKIQRTERGDSAVYLCASSTGLTTGELFFGEGSRLTVL.

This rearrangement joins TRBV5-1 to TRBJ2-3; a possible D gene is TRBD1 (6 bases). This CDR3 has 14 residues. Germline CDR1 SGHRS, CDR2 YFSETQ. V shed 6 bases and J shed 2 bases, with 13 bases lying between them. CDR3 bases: TGCGCCAGCAAGCTGGGGGCGCCCACAGATACGCAGTATTTT. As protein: CASKLGAPTDTQYF.

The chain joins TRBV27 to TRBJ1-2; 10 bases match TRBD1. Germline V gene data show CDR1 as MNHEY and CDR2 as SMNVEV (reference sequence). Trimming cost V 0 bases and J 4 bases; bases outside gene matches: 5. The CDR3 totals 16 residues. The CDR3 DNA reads TGTGCCAGCAGTTTATCGGGGGGGACAGGGGTCTATGGCTACACCTTC. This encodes CASSLSGGTGVYGYTF.